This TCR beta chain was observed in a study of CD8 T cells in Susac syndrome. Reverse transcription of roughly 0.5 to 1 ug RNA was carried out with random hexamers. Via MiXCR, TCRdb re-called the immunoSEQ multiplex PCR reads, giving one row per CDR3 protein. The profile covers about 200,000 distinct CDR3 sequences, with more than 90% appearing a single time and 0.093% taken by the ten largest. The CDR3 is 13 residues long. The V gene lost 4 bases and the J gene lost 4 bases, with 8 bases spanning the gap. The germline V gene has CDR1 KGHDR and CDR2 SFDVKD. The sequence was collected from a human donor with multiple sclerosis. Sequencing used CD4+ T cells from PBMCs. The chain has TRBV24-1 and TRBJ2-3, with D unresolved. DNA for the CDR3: TGTGCCACCAGTGAAGGGTACGCAGATACGCAGTATTTT. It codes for CATSEGYADTQYF.